This T cell receptor (beta chain) came from a study of shared clonotypes between healthy human individuals (dated by TCRdb to 2020 to 2021). Background for the entire study: A couple of women and three men aged 18 to 49 years were included in the cohort. Per donor, three plates each were used for CD4 naive and CD4 memory, two for CD8 naive, and one for CD8 memory. Different laboratories and diverse techniques were used to prepare libraries and sequence TCR repertoires, to increase sequencing depth and limit assay-specific biases. To estimate repertoire size and how much clonotype sharing occurs between individuals, the study deeply sequenced the blood TCR repertoires of roughly 5 healthy adults. Leukapheresis yielded between about 0.9 and 9 billion PBMCs per donor. Here is what the overall study found, with its caveats: Based on pairwise subsampling, the degree of clonotype sharing among donors was expected to be affected by sequencing depth. Because the study included a small number of donors, the genetic and exposure-history diversity represented was limited. Even with the large sequencing depth, rarefaction of the sorted-subset datasets indicated that sequencing was incomplete. Naive subsets generally had larger estimated clonotype richness than memory subsets. Across four donors, around 5% of naive CD4, approximately 4% of naive CD8, approximately 2.5% of memory CD4, and roughly 0.4% of memory CD8 clonotypes were shared. Sampling was limited to blood, and TCR repertoires in tissue likely differ from TCR repertoires in blood. Higher generation probabilities were observed for clonotypes shared by all four sorted-subset donors than for non-shared clonotypes.

Using the deep immunoSEQ assay, TCR CDR3 regions were amplified from genomic DNA by multiplex PCR. For each cell subset, the extracted genomic DNA was distributed evenly across all wells of several immunoSEQ 96-well plates, and each plate served as one replicate. For sorted subsets, 150 to 200 ng genomic DNA, equal to tens of thousands of T cell genomes, was loaded into each replicate PCR. Purified libraries were measured with a Qubit 3.0 fluorometer, size-checked on a Bioanalyzer 2100, and measured again with the KAPA Library Quantification kit. Every immunoSEQ 96-well plate was sequenced on a dedicated single-read 150-cycle Illumina NextSeq 550 flow cell. Per the authors' processing: Because the immunoSEQ output included only junctional sequences and no quality scores, the filtering could not be the same as the filtering used for full-length reads. To assign V/J genes and CDR3, sequences were annotated using PyIR, a Python wrapper for IgBLAST v1.9, with IMGT germline references. Any read was removed if the V/J assignment was weak (E-value above 1e-6), the CDR3 was missing, or the read contained stop codons, out-of-frame junctions, or ambiguous translated residues. V3J clonotypes were defined as sequences sharing the same inferred V gene, J gene, and CDR3 amino acid sequence. Percentage overlap between repertoires was computed as shared unique clonotypes divided by the size of the smaller repertoire. Three approaches were used to assess repertoire richness: RTK rarefaction, the Chao1 estimator, and Recon v2.1 estimates of unobserved clonotypes. Generation probabilities were computed with OLGA for all TCRbeta clonotypes obtained by the gDNA method from several donors. TCRdb carries this immuneACCESS record with in-frame sequences only. Its versions omit some clonotypes, under half of them owing to an unresolved V gene in the studies checked, with the rest unexplained. V and J calls and clone size are given by that table; D and trimming were obtained from the DNA. This sample is represented by about 2,500,000 clones; approximately 90% of them were singletons. Around 0.15% of the sample rests with the top ten.

Healthy HIV-negative adults with no recently reported acute infections or vaccinations were included as donors. Every donor was a Caucasian adult residing in Nashville, Tennessee, USA. CD4+ T cells were enriched by magnetic negative selection, after which naive cells were positively selected on CD45RA and the negative fraction was taken as the memory subset. Blood was obtained by leukapheresis, after which PBMCs were separated by Ficoll-Histopaque density gradient centrifugation and cryopreserved in liquid nitrogen vapor phase. Analytical flow cytometry was used to check the purity and quantity of every magnetically sorted T cell population. From each sorted fraction, genomic DNA was isolated and quantified by UV absorbance on a Nanodrop 2000c. From a lookup of the germline V gene (reference sequence), CDR1 and CDR2 are LNHDA and SQIVND. The CDR3, from cysteine to phenylalanine, totals 13 residues. Kept here is only the CDR3 DNA, which spans 39 bases and is read in frame from base 1. V was cut back by 0 bases and J by 10 bases, leaving a gap of 12 bases between them.

This clone was counted a few times. Its specific antigen is unknown. No base-level quality is on record; no much larger clone is a single base apart. The chain couples TRBV19 to TRBJ1-1; no D segment can be confidently identified. The receptor's source is a young man in good health. Sample: naive CD4+ T cells sorted from blood. The intended sense of this specimen's cell subset or site label: CD45RA+ positively selected. The DNA sequence follows: TGTGCCAGTAGTATAGATGGAGGTTTTGGAGCTTTCTTT. This yields the protein CASSIDGGFGAFF.